This T cell receptor beta chain was recorded in a study of shared clonotypes between healthy human individuals. In regard to this clone: Its target is unknown.

The assay was immunoSEQ multiplex PCR, and TCRdb's table has in-frame clones only and misses some. The sample shows about 2.4 million clones, approximately 93% of them seen only once. The CDR3 totals 16 residues. The J segment lost 4 bases and the V segment lost 2 bases, leaving 7 bases of the junction unmatched. The study, taken as a whole, reports: Although depth was large, rarefaction showed that sequencing of the sorted subsets was incomplete. A few donors showed sharing of 4.5% to 6% of naive CD4 clonotypes. Memory subsets generally showed smaller estimated richness than naive subsets did. Investigators expected sequencing depth to affect clonotype sharing among donors.

This receptor was taken from a man aged 18-30 years in good health. Some clones in this sample may be carry-over from other donors' samples. The chain combines TRBV23-1 with TRBJ2-3; the match to TRBD1 covers 9 bases. TRBV23-1 is labeled an ORF, and its function is uncertain. The sample taken for sequencing was naive CD4+ T cells from PBMCs. Documented subset: CD45RA+ positively selected. The CDR3, as DNA: TGCGCCAGCAGTCAAAATGGAGGGACAGGGTCAGATACGCAGTATTTT. Its translation is CASSQNGGTGSDTQYF.